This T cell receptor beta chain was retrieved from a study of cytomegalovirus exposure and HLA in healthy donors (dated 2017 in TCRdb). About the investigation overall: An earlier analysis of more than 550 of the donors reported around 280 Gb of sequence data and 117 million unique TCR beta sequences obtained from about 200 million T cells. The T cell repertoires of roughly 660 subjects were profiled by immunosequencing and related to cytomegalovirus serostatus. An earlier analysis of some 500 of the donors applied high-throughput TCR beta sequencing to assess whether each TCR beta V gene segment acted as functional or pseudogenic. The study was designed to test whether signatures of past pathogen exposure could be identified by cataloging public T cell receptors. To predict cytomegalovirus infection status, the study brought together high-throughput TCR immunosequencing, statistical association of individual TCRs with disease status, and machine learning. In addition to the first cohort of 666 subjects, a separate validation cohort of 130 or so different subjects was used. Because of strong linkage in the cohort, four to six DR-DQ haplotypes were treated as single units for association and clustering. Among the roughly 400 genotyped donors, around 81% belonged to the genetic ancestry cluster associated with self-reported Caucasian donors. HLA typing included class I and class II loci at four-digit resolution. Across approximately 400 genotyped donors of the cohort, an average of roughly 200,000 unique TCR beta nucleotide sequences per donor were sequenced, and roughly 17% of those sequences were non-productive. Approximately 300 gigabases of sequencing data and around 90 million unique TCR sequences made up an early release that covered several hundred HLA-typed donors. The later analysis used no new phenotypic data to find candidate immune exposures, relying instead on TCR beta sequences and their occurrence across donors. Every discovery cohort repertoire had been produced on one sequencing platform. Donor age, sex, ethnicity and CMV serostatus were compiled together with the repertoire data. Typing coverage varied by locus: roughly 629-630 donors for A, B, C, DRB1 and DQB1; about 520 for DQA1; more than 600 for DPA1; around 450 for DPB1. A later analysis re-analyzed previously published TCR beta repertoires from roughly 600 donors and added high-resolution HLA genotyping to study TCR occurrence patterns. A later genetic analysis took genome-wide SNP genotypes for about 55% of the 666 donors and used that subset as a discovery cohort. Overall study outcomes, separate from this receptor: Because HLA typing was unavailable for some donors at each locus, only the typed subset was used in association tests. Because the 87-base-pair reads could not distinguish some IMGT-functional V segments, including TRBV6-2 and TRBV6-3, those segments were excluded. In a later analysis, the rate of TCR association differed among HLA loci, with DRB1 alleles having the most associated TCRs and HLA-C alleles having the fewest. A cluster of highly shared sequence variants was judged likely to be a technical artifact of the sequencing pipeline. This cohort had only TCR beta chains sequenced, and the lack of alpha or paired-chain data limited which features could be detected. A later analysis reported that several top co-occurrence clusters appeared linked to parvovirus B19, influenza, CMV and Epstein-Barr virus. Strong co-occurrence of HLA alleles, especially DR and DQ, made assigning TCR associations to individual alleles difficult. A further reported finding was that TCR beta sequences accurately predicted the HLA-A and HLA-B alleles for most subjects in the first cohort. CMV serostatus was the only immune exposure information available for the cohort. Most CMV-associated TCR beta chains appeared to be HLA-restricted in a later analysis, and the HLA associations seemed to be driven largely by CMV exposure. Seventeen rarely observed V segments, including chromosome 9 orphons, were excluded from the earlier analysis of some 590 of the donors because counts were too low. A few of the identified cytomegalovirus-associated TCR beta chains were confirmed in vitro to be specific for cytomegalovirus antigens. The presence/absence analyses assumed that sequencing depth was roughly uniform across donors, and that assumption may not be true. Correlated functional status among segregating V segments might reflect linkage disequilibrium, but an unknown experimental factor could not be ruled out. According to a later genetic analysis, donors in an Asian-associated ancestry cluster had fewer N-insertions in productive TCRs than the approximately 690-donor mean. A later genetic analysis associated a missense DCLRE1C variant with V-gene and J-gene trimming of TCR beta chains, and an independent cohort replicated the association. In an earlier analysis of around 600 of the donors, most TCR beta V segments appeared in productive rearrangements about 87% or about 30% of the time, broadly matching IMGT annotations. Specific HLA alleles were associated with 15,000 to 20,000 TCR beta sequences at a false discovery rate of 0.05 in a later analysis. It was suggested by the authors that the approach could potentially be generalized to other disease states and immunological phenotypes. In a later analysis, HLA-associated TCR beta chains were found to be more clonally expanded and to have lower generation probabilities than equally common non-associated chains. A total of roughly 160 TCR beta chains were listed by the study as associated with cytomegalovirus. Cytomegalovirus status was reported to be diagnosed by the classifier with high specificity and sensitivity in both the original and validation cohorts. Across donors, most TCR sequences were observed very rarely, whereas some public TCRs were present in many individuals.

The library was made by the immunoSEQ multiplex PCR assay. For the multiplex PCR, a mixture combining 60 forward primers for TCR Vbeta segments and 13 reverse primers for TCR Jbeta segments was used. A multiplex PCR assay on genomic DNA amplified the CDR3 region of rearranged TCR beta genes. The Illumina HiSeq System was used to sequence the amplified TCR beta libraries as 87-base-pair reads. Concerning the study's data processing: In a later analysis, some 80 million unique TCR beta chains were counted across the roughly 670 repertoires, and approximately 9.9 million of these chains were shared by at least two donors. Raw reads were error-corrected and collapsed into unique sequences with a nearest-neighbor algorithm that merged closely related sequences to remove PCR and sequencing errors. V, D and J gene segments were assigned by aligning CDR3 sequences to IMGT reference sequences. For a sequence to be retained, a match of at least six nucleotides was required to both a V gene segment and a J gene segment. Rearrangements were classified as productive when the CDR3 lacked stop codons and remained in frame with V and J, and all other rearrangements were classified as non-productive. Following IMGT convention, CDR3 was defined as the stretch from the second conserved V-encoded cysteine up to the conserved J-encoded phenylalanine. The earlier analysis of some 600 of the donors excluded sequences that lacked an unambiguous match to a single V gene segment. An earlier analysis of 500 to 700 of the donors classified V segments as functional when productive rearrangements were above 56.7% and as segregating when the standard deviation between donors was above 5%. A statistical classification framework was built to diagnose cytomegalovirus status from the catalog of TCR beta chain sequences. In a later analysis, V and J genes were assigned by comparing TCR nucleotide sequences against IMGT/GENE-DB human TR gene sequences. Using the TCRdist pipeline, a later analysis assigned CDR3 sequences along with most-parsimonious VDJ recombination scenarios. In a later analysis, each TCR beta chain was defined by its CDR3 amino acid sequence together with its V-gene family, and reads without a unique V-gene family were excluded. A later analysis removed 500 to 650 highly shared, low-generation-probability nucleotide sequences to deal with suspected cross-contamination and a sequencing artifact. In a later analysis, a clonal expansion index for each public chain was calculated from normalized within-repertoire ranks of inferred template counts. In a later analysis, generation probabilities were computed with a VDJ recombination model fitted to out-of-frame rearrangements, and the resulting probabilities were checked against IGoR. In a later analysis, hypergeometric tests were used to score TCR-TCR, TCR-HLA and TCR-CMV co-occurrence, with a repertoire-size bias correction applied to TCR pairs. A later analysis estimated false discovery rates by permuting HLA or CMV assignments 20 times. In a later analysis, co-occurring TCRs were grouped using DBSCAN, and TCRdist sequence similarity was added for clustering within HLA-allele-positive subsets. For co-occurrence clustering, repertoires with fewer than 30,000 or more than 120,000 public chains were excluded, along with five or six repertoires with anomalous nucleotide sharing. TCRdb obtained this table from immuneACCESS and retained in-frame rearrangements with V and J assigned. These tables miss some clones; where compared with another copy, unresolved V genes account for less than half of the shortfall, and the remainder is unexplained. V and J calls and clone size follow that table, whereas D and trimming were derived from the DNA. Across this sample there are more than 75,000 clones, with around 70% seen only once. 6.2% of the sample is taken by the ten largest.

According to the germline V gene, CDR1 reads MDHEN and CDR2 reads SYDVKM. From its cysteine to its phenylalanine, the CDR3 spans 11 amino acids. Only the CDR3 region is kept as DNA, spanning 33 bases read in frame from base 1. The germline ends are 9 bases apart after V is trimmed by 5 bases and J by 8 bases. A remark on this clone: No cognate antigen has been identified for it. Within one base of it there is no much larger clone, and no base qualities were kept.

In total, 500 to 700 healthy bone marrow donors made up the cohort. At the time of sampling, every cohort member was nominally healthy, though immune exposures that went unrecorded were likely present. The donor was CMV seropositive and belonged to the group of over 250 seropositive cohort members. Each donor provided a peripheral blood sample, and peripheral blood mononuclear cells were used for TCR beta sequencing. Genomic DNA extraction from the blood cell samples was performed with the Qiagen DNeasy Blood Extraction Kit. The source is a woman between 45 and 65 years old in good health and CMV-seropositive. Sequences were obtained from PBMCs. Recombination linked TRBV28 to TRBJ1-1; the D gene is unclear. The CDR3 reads CASSADIEAFF. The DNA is TGTGCCAGCAGTGCCGACATCGAAGCTTTCTTT. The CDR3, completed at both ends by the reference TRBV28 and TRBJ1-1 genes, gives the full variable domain DVKVTQSSRYLVKRTGEKVFLECVQDMDHENMFWYRQDPGLGLRLIYFSYDVKMKEKGDIPEGYSVSREKKERFSLILESASTNQTSMYLCASSADIEAFFGQGTRLTVV.